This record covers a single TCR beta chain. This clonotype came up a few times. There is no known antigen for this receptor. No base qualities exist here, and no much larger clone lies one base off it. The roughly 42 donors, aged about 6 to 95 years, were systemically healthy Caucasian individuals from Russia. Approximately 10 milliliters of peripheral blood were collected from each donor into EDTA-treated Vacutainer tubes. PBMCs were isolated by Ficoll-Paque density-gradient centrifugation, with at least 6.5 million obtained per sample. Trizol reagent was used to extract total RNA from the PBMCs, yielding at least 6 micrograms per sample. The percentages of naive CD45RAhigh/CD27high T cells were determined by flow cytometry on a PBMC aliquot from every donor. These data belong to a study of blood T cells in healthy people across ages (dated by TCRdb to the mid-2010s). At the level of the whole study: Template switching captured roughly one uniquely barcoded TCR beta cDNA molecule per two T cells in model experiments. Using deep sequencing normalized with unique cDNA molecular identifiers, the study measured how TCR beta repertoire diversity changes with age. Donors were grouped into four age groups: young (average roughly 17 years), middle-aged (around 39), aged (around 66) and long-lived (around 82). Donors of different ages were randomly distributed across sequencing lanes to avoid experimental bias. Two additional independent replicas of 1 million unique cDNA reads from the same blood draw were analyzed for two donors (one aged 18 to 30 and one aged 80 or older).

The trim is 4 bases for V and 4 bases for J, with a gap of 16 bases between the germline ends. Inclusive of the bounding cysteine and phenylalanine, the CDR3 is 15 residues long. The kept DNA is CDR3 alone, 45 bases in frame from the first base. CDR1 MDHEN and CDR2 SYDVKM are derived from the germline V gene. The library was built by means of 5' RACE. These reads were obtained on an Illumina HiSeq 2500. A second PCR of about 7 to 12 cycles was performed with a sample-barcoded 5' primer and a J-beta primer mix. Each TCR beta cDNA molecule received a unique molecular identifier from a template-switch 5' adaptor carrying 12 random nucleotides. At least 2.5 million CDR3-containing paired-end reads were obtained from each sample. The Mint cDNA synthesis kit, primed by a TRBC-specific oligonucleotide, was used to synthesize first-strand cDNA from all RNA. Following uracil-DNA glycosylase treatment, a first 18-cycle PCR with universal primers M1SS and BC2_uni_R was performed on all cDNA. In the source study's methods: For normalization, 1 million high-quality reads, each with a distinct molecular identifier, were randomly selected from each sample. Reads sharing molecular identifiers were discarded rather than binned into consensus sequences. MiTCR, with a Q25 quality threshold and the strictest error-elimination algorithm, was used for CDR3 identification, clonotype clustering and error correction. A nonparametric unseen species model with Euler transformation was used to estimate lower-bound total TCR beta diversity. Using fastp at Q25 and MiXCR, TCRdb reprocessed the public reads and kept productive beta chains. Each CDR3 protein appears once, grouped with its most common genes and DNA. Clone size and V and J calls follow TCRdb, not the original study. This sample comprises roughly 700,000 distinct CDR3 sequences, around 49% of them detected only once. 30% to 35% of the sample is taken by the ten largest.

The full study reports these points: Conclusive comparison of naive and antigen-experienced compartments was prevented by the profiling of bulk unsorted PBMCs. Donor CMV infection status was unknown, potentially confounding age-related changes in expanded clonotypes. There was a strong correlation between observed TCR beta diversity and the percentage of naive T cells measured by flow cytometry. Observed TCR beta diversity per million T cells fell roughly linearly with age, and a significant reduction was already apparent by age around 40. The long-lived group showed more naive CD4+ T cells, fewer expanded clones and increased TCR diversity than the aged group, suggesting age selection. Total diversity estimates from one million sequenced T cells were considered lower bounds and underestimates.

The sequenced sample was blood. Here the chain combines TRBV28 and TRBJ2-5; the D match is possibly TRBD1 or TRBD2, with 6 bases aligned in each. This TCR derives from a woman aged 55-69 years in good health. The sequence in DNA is TGTGCCAGCAGTTCCGGGGGCAGGGCGAGAGAGACCCAGTACTTC. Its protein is CASSSGGRARETQYF.